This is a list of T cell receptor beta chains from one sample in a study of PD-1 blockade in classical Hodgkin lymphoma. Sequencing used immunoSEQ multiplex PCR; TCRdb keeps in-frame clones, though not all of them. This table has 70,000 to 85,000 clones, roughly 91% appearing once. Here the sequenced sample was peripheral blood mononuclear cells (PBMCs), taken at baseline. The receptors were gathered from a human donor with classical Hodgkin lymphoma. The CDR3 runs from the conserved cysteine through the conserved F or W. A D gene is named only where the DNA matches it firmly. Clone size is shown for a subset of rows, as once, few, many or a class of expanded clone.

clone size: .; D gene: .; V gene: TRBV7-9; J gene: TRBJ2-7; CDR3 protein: CASSHGAYEQYF; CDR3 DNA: TGTGCCAGCAGTCATGGGGCATACGAGCAGTACTTC
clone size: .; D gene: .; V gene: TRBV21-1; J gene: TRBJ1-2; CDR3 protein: CASSKAWTENYGYTF; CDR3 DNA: TGTGCCAGCAGCAAAGCCTGGACCGAAAACTATGGCTACACCTTC
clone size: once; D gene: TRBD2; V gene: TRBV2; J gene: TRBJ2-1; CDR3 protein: CASSEPGLGANEQFF; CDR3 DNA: TGTGCCAGCAGTGAACCGGGACTAGGGGCCAATGAGCAGTTCTTC
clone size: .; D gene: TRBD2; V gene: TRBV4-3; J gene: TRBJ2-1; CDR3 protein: CASSQEAGLAGPYNEQFF; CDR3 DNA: TGCGCCAGCAGCCAAGAGGCGGGACTAGCGGGACCCTACAATGAGCAGTTCTTC
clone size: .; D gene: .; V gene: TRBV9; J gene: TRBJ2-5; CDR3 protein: CASRRDSTQETQYF; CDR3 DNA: TGTGCCAGCAGGCGGGACAGTACCCAAGAGACCCAGTACTTC
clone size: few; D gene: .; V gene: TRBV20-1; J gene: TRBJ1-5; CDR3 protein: CSASNQPQHF; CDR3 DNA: TGCAGTGCCAGTAATCAGCCCCAGCATTTT
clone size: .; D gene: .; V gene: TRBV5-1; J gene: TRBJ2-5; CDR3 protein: CASSLSKYQETQYF; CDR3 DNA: TGCGCCAGCAGCTTGTCGAAGTACCAAGAGACCCAGTACTTC
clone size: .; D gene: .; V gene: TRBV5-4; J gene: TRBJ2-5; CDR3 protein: CASSFEGAGETQYF; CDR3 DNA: TGTGCCAGCAGCTTTGAAGGGGCGGGAGAGACCCAGTACTTC
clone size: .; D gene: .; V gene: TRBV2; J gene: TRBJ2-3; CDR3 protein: CASRDSLSTDTQYF; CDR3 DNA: TGTGCCAGCAGAGACAGTCTTAGCACAGATACGCAGTATTTT
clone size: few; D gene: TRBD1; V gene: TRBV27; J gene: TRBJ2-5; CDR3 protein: CASSPGTGWETQYF; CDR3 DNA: TGTGCCAGCAGCCCCGGGACAGGGTGGGAGACCCAGTACTTC
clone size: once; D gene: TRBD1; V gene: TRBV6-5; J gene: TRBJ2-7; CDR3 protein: CASSYSMMGTGSEQYF; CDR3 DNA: TGTGCCAGCAGTTACTCGATGATGGGGACAGGTAGCGAGCAGTACTTC
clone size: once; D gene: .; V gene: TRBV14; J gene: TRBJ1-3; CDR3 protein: CASSQPQGRASSGNTIYF; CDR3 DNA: TGTGCCAGCAGCCAACCCCAGGGAAGAGCCTCCTCTGGAAACACCATATATTTT
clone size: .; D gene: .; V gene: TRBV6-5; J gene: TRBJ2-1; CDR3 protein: CASSYSRRDTYNEQFF; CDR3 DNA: TGTGCCAGCAGTTACTCGAGGCGGGACACCTACAATGAGCAGTTCTTC
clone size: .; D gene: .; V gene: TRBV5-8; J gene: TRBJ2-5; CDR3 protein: CASSYEVVVLNPQYF; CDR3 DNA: TGTGCCAGCAGCTATGAGGTGGTAGTCCTGAATCCCCAGTACTTC
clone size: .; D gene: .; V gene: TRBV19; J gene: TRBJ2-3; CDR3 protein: CASSITGAGDTQYF; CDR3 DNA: TGTGCCAGTAGTATTACGGGGGCAGGAGATACGCAGTATTTT
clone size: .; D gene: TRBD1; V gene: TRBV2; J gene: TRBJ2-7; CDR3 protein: CASGVQRTGSYEQYF; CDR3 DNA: TGTGCCAGCGGAGTCCAAAGGACAGGGTCATACGAGCAGTACTTC
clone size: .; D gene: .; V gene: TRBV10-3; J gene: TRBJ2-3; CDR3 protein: CAISEPPAGYSTDTQYF; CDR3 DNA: TGTGCCATCAGTGAACCCCCGGCAGGGTATAGCACAGATACGCAGTATTTT
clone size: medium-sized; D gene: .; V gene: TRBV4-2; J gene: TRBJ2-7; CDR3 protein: CASSQDSYEQYF; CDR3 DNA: TGTGCCAGCAGCCAGGACAGTTACGAGCAGTACTTC
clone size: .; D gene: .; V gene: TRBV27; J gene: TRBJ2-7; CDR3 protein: CASSLYSRTVYEQYF; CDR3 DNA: TGTGCCAGCAGTTTATACTCGAGGACGGTCTACGAGCAGTACTTC
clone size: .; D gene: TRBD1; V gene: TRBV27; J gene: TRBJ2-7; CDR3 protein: CASRARATGGLYEQYF; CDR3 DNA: TGTGCCAGCAGGGCTCGGGCGACAGGGGGCCTTTACGAGCAGTACTTC
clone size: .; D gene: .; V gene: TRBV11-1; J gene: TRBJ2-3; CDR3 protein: CASSPRLGSSGTDTQYF; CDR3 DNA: TGTGCCAGCAGCCCCCGCCTGGGCTCTAGCGGCACAGATACGCAGTATTTT
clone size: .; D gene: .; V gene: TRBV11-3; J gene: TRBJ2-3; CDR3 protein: CASSLDGWADTQYF; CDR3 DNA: TGTGCCAGCAGCTTGGACGGGTGGGCAGATACGCAGTATTTT
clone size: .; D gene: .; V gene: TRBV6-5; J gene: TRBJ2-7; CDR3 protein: CASSYSVDPYEQYF; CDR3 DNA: TGTGCCAGCAGTTACTCGGTAGACCCCTACGAGCAGTACTTC
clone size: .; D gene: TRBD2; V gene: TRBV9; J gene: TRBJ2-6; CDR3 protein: CASTPGGLGANVLTF; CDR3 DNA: TGTGCCAGCACCCCGGGGGGGCTTGGGGCCAACGTCCTGACTTTC
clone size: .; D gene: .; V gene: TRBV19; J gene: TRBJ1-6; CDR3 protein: CAIGRDSPLHF; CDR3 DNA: TGTGCCATTGGGAGGGACTCACCCCTCCACTTT
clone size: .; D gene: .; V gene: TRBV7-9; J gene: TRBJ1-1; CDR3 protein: CASSSQGTIDSEAFF; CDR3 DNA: TGTGCCAGCAGCTCCCAAGGTACGATAGACAGCGAAGCTTTCTTT